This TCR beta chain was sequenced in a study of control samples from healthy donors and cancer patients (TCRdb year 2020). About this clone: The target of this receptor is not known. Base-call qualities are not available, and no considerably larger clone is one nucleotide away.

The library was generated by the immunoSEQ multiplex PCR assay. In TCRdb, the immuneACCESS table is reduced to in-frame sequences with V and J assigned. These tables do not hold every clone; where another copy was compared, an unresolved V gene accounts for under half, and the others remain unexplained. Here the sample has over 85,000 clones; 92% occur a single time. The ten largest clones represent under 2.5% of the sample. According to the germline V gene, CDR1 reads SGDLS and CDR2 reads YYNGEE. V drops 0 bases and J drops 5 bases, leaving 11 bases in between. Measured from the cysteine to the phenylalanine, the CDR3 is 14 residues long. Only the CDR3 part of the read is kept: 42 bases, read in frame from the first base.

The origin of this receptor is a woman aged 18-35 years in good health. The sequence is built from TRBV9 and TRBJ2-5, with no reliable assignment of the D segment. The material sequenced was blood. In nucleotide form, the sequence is TGTGCCAGCAGCGTAGATCCGGGCTGGGAGACCCAGTACTTC. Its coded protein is CASSVDPGWETQYF.